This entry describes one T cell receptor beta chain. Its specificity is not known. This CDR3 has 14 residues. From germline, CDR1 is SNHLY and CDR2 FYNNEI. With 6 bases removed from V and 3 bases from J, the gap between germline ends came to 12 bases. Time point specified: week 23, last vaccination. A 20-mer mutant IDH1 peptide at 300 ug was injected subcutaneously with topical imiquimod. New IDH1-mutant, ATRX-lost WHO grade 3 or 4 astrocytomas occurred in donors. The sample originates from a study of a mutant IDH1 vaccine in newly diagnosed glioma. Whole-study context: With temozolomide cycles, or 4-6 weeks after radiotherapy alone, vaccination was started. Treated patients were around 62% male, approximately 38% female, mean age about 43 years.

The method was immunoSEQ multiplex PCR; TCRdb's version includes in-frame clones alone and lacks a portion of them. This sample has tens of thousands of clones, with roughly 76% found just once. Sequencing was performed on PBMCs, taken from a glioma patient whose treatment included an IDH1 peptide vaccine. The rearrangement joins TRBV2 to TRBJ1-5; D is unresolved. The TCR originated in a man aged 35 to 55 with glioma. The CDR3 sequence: CASRSDLPNQPQHF. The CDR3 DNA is TGTGCCAGCAGATCGGACCTGCCCAATCAGCCCCAGCATTTT.